A selection of T cell receptor beta chains follows, all from one sample in a study of T cell repertoires in cytomegalovirus infection. Their antigens remain unidentified. TCRdb fed the reads into MiXCR, producing one record per CDR3 protein. The repertoire includes some 940,000 distinct CDR3 sequences, roughly 30% of them detected once, and 13% sits in the top ten. The sample consisted of cultured CD8+ T cells from PBMCs, taken from culture after CMV antigen stimulation. These receptors all come from a human donor in good health (CMV status not recorded). Some clones in this sample may be carry-over from other donors' samples. CDR3s include the opening cysteine and the closing phenylalanine or tryptophan. A D gene is named only where the DNA matches it firmly. Size is stated for part of the rows, as once, few or many counts, or as a class when the clone is expanded.

>TRBJ2-5|TRBV6-6|NA|NA
CASGTYRTALQETQYF
TGTGCCAGCGGGACTTATAGGACAGCTTTACAAGAGACCCAGTACTTC
>TRBJ1-1|TRBV19|few|TRBD1
CASWYRGATEAFF
TGTGCCAGTTGGTACAGGGGGGCCACTGAAGCTTTCTTT
>TRBJ2-4|TRBV11-2|NA|NA
CASNPLSGEIGTLAKNIQYF
TGTGCCAGCAACCCGCTCTCTGGGGAGATTGGGACCCTAGCCAAAAACATTCAGTACTTC
>TRBJ2-5|TRBV7-9|few|TRBD2
CASRPAGVLQETQYF
TGTGCCAGCAGACCAGCGGGGGTGCTTCAAGAGACCCAGTACTTC
>TRBJ1-2|TRBV27|few|NA
CASSLSVGLTSKGFYGYTF
TGTGCCAGCAGTTTAAGTGTTGGGCTCACCTCAAAAGGGTTCTATGGCTACACCTTC
>TRBJ2-7|TRBV7-6|NA|NA
CASSRYQDSSYEQYF
TGTGCCAGCAGCCGTTATCAGGACAGCTCCTACGAGCAGTACTTC
>TRBJ2-2|TRBV4-1|NA|NA
CATANTGELFF
TGCGCCACGGCAAACACCGGGGAGCTGTTTTTT
>TRBJ2-3|TRBV24-1|NA|NA
CATSLRWSTQYF
TGTGCCACCAGTCTAAGGTGGAGTACGCAGTATTTT
>TRBJ2-1|TRBV6-2/TRBV6-3|many|TRBD2
CASSYPTSGPFDEQFF
TGTGCCAGCAGTTACCCCACTAGCGGCCCTTTTGATGAGCAGTTCTTC
>TRBJ2-6|TRBV6-6|once|NA
CASTLLGGANVLTF
TGTGCCAGCACCCTTCTGGGTGGGGCCAACGTCCTGACTTTC
>TRBJ1-5|TRBV12-3/TRBV12-4|NA|TRBD1
CASSQRQGDQPQHF
TGTGCCAGCAGCCAACGACAGGGAGATCAGCCCCAGCATTTT
>TRBJ2-2|TRBV6-2/TRBV6-3|few|NA
CASHGSPGELFF
TGTGCCAGCCACGGGTCCCCCGGGGAGCTGTTTTTT
>TRBJ2-1|TRBV11-2|NA|NA
CASSLDDDEQFF
TGTGCCAGCAGCTTAGATGATGATGAGCAGTTCTTC
>TRBJ1-1|TRBV12-3/TRBV12-4|many|NA
CASSLGENTEAFF
TGTGCCAGCAGCTTAGGGGAGAACACTGAAGCTTTCTTT
>TRBJ1-2|TRBV6-5|NA|NA
CASSYGSGWDYGYTF
TGTGCCAGCAGTTATGGGTCCGGCTGGGACTATGGCTACACCTTC
>TRBJ2-2|TRBV7-9|few|NA
CASSFTPAETGELFF
TGTGCCAGCAGCTTTACCCCGGCGGAGACCGGGGAGCTGTTTTTT
>TRBJ2-1|TRBV6-5|few|NA
CASSYSRRGPDYNEQFF
TGTGCCAGCAGTTACTCGAGGCGGGGGCCTGATTACAATGAGCAGTTCTTC
>TRBJ2-1|TRBV27|few|NA
CASSWGIYNEQFF
TGTGCCAGCAGTTGGGGGATCTACAATGAGCAGTTCTTC
>TRBJ2-1|TRBV9|NA|NA
CASSFSREQFF
TGTGCCAGCAGCTTCAGTCGTGAGCAGTTCTTC
>TRBJ1-3|TRBV15|NA|NA
CATSRGWTEENTIYF
TGTGCCACCAGCAGAGGATGGACGGAGGAAAACACCATATATTTT
>TRBJ2-1|TRBV6-1|many|TRBD2
CASSESSSGVNNEQFF
TGTGCCAGCAGTGAATCCTCTAGCGGGGTGAACAATGAGCAGTTCTTC
>TRBJ2-1|TRBV11-1|few|NA
CASSLAILNEQFF
TGTGCCAGCAGCTTAGCGATACTAAATGAGCAGTTCTTC
>TRBJ1-1|TRBV20-1|NA|TRBD1
CSARDTTGGGTEAFF
TGCAGTGCTAGAGACACGACAGGGGGCGGCACTGAAGCTTTCTTT
>TRBJ2-3|TRBV11-2|few|NA
CASSSGLGSDTQYF
TGTGCCAGCAGTTCCGGACTCGGATCGGATACGCAGTATTTT
>TRBJ2-1|TRBV6-5|many|NA
CASSYDPYQRELNNEQFF
TGTGCCAGCAGTTACGACCCCTATCAGCGAGAATTAAACAATGAGCAGTTCTTC
>TRBJ2-5|TRBV7-2|many|NA
CASSATRAGQETQYF
TGTGCCAGCAGCGCTACACGGGCGGGCCAAGAGACCCAGTACTTC
>TRBJ2-1|TRBV2|NA|NA
CASPAGPSYNEQFF
TGTGCCAGCCCTGCGGGGCCCTCCTACAATGAGCAGTTCTTC
>TRBJ2-2|TRBV20-1|NA|NA
CSARDFRAGAGTGELFF
TGCAGTGCTAGGGACTTCCGCGCAGGGGCGGGGACCGGGGAGCTGTTTTTT
>TRBJ1-3|TRBV7-2|few|TRBD1
CASSLEGTAPSSGNTIYF
TGTGCCAGCAGCTTAGAAGGGACAGCCCCGAGCTCTGGAAACACCATATATTTT
>TRBJ1-2|TRBV28|NA|NA
CASSPGRQIWGYTF
TGTGCCAGCAGTCCCGGGAGACAAATTTGGGGCTACACCTTC
>TRBJ2-5|TRBV20-1|few|NA
CSARDRAGGAATETQYF
TGCAGTGCTAGAGATCGGGCCGGAGGGGCCGCGACGGAGACCCAGTACTTC
>TRBJ1-5|TRBV24-1|NA|NA
CATSAGGEDNQPQHF
TGTGCCACCAGTGCGGGGGGCGAGGACAATCAGCCCCAGCATTTT
>TRBJ2-1|TRBV11-1|NA|TRBD1
CASSVRRTGAYNEQFF
TGTGCCAGCAGCGTTAGAAGGACAGGGGCTTACAATGAGCAGTTCTTC
>TRBJ2-1|TRBV25-1|NA|NA
CASSETQFPSDNEQFF
TGTGCCAGCAGTGAAACCCAATTTCCCTCCGACAATGAGCAGTTCTTC
>TRBJ2-1|TRBV28|few|TRBD2
CASSFVTSPEQFF
TGTGCCAGCAGTTTCGTGACTAGCCCTGAGCAGTTCTTC
>TRBJ2-3|TRBV7-6|few|NA
CASSPRSPWADTQYF
TGTGCCAGCAGCCCCCGGTCGCCGTGGGCAGATACGCAGTATTTT
>TRBJ2-5|TRBV5-4|NA|NA
CASSSRQNQETQYF
TGTGCCAGCAGCTCAAGACAGAATCAAGAGACCCAGTACTTC
>TRBJ1-1|TRBV7-2|NA|TRBD1
CASSLESLGQGDGTEAFF
TGTGCCAGCAGCTTAGAAAGTCTGGGACAGGGGGATGGCACTGAAGCTTTCTTT
>TRBJ2-1|TRBV9|NA|TRBD2
CASSVSGGAANEQFF
TGTGCCAGCAGCGTTAGCGGGGGGGCCGCCAATGAGCAGTTCTTC
>TRBJ2-1|TRBV7-2|NA|TRBD2
CASSLDDGGGWNEQFF
TGTGCCAGCAGCTTAGACGATGGGGGGGGGTGGAATGAGCAGTTCTTC
>TRBJ2-3|TRBV27|few|TRBD2
CASSTSGVIDTQYF
TGTGCCAGCAGTACTAGCGGGGTAATAGATACGCAGTATTTT
>TRBJ2-2|TRBV7-6|many|TRBD1
CASSHDRGTGELFF
TGTGCCAGCAGCCACGACAGGGGCACCGGGGAGCTGTTTTTT
>TRBJ1-2|TRBV25-1|NA|TRBD1
CASGTDDSYTF
TGTGCCAGTGGGACAGACGATAGCTACACCTTC
>TRBJ1-3|TRBV5-1|NA|NA
CASSLGTLGSGNTIYF
TGCGCCAGCAGCTTGGGGACCCTGGGCTCTGGAAACACCATATATTTT
>TRBJ1-2|TRBV28|NA|NA
CASSSVRGSQNYGYTF
TGTGCCAGCAGTTCGGTCCGGGGAAGCCAGAACTATGGCTACACCTTC
>TRBJ2-3|TRBV19|NA|TRBD2
CASSPHSGGTDTQYF
TGTGCCAGTAGTCCCCACAGCGGGGGTACAGATACGCAGTATTTT
>TRBJ2-1|TRBV12-3/TRBV12-4|many|NA
CASTSRPDEQFF
TGTGCCAGCACTTCCAGACCCGATGAGCAGTTCTTC
>TRBJ2-1|TRBV7-8|many|NA
CASSLVAGIYNEQFF
TGTGCCAGCAGCTTAGTTGCGGGGATATACAATGAGCAGTTCTTC
>TRBJ1-2|TRBV5-6|few|TRBD1
CASSIGQGPIYTF
TGTGCCAGCAGCATCGGACAGGGGCCGATCTACACCTTC
>TRBJ2-7|TRBV27|once|NA
CASSLGGGGCEQYF
TGTGCCAGCAGTTTAGGGGGCGGAGGCTGCGAGCAGTACTTC
>TRBJ1-2|TRBV11-1|few|NA
CASSLGARPANYGYTF
TGTGCCAGCAGCTTAGGGGCCCGACCGGCTAACTATGGCTACACCTTC
>TRBJ1-2|TRBV11-2|NA|NA
CASSLGPTWGYTF
TGTGCCAGCAGCTTGGGCCCTACCTGGGGCTACACCTTC
>TRBJ1-4|TRBV12-3/TRBV12-4|few|NA
CASSRQGVTNEKLFF
TGTGCCAGCAGTCGCCAAGGGGTCACTAATGAAAAACTGTTTTTT
>TRBJ2-7|TRBV7-2|many|NA
CASSLREGTGGEQYF
TGTGCCAGCAGCTTACGAGAGGGGACGGGCGGCGAGCAGTACTTC
>TRBJ2-7|TRBV7-9|NA|NA
CASSLIPSGSYEQYF
TGTGCCAGCAGCTTAATTCCATCCGGATCCTACGAGCAGTACTTC
>TRBJ2-7|TRBV27|few|TRBD1
CASSLSGQGHYEQYF
TGTGCCAGCAGTCTATCGGGACAGGGGCACTACGAGCAGTACTTC
>TRBJ1-2|TRBV29-1|NA|TRBD1
CSVEVSGTGFYGYTF
TGCAGCGTTGAAGTCTCCGGGACAGGGTTTTATGGCTACACCTTC
>TRBJ2-7|TRBV27|NA|NA
CASSLSLGRTYEQYF
TGTGCCAGCAGTTTATCGTTGGGCAGGACCTACGAGCAGTACTTC
>TRBJ2-3|TRBV6-1|NA|NA
CASSILPRGGGPDTQYF
TGTGCCAGCAGCATATTACCAAGGGGGGGCGGCCCAGATACGCAGTATTTT